This T cell receptor beta chain appears in the sequencing data of a study of cytomegalovirus exposure and HLA in healthy donors. Across the study: For the roughly 400 genotyped donors, 65% to 90% fell within the Caucasian-associated ancestry cluster.

About this clone itself: The antigen remains unidentified.

The CDR3 runs to 14 residues. Trimming pared 3 bases from V and 3 bases from J, leaving 8 bases between. Germline CDR1 reads LNHDA; CDR2 reads SQIVND (reference sequence). Researchers ran the PCR with 60 Vbeta and 13 Jbeta primers. Sequencing was performed with immunoSEQ multiplex PCR; in TCRdb, only in-frame clones are kept and a portion is missing. The table records more than 95,000 clones, roughly 76% of them present only once. General study points: One variant, a missense change in DCLRE1C, was linked in a later analysis to TCR beta V- and J-gene trimming.

Sequencing input: PBMCs. This chain joins TRBV19 and TRBJ2-2; D is perhaps TRBD2 (6 bases). The TCR originated in a woman aged 55-70 years in good health and CMV-seropositive. CDR3 bases: TGTGCCAGTAGTATCGGGGGATACACCGGGGAGCTGTTTTTT. Translation gives CASSIGGYTGELFF.